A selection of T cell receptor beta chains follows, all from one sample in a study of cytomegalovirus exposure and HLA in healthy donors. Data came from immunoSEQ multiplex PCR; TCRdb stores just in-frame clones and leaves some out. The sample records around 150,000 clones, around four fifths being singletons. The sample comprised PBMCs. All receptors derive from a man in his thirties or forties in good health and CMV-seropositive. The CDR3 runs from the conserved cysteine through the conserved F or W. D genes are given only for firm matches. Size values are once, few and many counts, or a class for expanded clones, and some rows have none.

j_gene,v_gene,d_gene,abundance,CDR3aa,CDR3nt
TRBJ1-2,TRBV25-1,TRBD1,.,CASSAPGTGGNYGYTF,TGTGCCAGCAGTGCGCCCGGGACAGGGGGCAACTATGGCTACACCTTC
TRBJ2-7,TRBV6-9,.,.,CASSYCDSRDEQYF,TGTGCCAGCAGTTATTGTGACTCTCGGGACGAGCAGTACTTC
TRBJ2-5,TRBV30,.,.,CAWTSVNQETQYF,TGTGCCTGGACTAGCGTAAACCAAGAGACCCAGTACTTC
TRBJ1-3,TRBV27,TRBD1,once,CASSRTGGGNTIYF,TGTGCCAGCAGTCGGACAGGGGGTGGAAACACCATATATTTT
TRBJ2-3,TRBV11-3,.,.,CASSLAGQESDTQYF,TGTGCCAGCAGTTTGGCGGGGCAAGAATCAGATACGCAGTATTTT
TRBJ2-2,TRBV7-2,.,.,CASSLRGGPNTGELFF,TGTGCCAGCAGCTTAAGGGGGGGACCTAACACCGGGGAGCTGTTTTTT
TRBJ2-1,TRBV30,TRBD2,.,CAWTPGTSDLNEQFF,TGTGCCTGGACGCCCGGGACTAGCGATTTGAATGAGCAGTTCTTC
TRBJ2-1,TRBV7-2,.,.,CASSLARASYNEQFF,TGTGCCAGCAGCTTAGCCCGAGCCTCCTACAATGAGCAGTTCTTC
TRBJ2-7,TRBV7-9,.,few,CASSQQSYEQYF,TGTGCCAGCAGTCAACAGAGCTACGAGCAGTACTTC
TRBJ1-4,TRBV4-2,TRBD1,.,CASSQERGQNEKLFF,TGTGCCAGCAGCCAAGAAAGGGGACAGAATGAAAAACTGTTTTTT
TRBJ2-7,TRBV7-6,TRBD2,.,CASSAGLAVAYEQYF,TGTGCCAGCAGCGCAGGACTAGCCGTAGCCTACGAGCAGTACTTC
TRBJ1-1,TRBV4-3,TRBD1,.,CASSQVGTANTEAFF,TGCGCCAGCAGCCAAGTGGGGACAGCAAACACTGAAGCTTTCTTT
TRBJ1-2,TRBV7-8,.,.,CASSLVAGLNYGYTF,TGTGCCAGCAGCTTAGTCGCAGGCCTTAACTATGGCTACACCTTC
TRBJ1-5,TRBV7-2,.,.,CASSPRRGMEPQHF,TGTGCCAGCAGCCCAAGACGGGGGATGGAGCCCCAGCATTTT
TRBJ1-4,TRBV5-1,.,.,CASSLGGLGEKLFF,TGCGCCAGCAGCTTGGGAGGGCTTGGTGAAAAACTGTTTTTT
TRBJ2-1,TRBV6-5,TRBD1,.,CASRLTGLYNEQFF,TGTGCCAGCAGACTGACAGGGCTATACAATGAGCAGTTCTTC
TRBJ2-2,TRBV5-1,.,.,CASSSAGVTGELFF,TGCGCCAGCAGCTCAGCAGGTGTCACCGGGGAGCTGTTTTTT
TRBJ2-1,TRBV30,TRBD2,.,CAWSVASGTSGYNEQFF,TGTGCCTGGAGTGTAGCTTCTGGAACTAGCGGGTACAATGAGCAGTTCTTC
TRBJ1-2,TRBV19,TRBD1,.,CASMEDRSGGYGYTF,TGTGCCAGTATGGAGGACAGGTCGGGTGGCTATGGCTACACCTTC
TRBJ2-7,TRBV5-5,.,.,CASSWDTYEQYF,TGTGCCAGCAGCTGGGACACCTACGAGCAGTACTTC
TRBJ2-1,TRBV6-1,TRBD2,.,CASSRQREVGEQFF,TGTGCCAGCAGTCGACAGCGGGAGGTAGGGGAGCAGTTCTTC
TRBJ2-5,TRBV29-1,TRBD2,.,CSVVWRGGLETQYF,TGCAGCGTTGTATGGCGGGGGGGTTTAGAGACCCAGTACTTC
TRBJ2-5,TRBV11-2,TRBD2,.,CASSMGLAGGQETQYF,TGTGCCAGCAGCATGGGACTAGCGGGGGGACAAGAGACCCAGTACTTC
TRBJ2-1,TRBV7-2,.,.,CASSLQSGNEQFF,TGTGCCAGCAGCTTGCAAAGCGGGAATGAGCAGTTCTTC
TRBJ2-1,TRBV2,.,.,CASQGSSYNEQFF,TGTGCCAGCCAGGGGAGCTCCTACAATGAGCAGTTCTTC
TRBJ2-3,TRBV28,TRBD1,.,CASSSPGTGGDTQYF,TGTGCCAGCAGTTCGCCCGGGACAGGGGGAGATACGCAGTATTTT
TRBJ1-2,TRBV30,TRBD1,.,CAWSTGTGHYGYTF,TGTGCCTGGTCAACCGGGACAGGCCACTATGGCTACACCTTC
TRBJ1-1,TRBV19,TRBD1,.,CASSILQGARTEAFF,TGTGCCAGTAGTATTCTGCAGGGGGCGCGTACTGAAGCTTTCTTT
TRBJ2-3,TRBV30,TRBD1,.,CAWSVMTGGGTDTQYF,TGTGCCTGGAGTGTGATGACAGGGGGGGGCACAGATACGCAGTATTTT
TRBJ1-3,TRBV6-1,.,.,CASSAGPGAGNTIYF,TGTGCCAGCAGTGCGGGGCCGGGGGCTGGAAACACCATATATTTT
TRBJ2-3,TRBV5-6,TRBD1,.,CASSLLRQGAADTQYF,TGTGCCAGCAGCTTGCTTCGACAGGGGGCTGCAGATACGCAGTATTTT
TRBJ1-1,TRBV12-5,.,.,CASGLGVLEAFF,TGTGCTAGTGGTTTGGGTGTCCTAGAAGCTTTCTTT
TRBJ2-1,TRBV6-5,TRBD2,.,CASRPGLAVYNEQFF,TGTGCCAGCAGGCCGGGACTAGCGGTCTACAATGAGCAGTTCTTC
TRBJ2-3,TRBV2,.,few,CASSEGPGGDTQYF,TGTGCCAGCAGTGAAGGGCCAGGAGGGGATACGCAGTATTTT
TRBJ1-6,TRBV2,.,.,CASSVVGESTLHF,TGTGCCAGCAGTGTAGTGGGAGAGTCAACCCTCCACTTT
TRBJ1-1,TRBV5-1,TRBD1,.,CASSLGTGPNTEAFF,TGCGCCAGCAGCTTGGGGACAGGGCCAAACACTGAAGCTTTCTTT
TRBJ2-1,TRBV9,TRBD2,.,CASSVGGGGEKQFF,TGTGCCAGCAGCGTAGGGGGCGGGGGTGAGAAGCAGTTCTTC
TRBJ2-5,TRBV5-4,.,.,CASSLRQRETQYF,TGTGCCAGCAGCTTGAGACAGAGAGAGACCCAGTACTTC
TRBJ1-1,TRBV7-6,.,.,CASSPRGGLTEAFF,TGTGCCAGCAGCCCTCGCGGGGGACTAACTGAAGCTTTCTTT
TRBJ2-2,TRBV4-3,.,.,CASSQEENRNTGELFF,TGCGCCAGCAGCCAAGAAGAGAACAGGAACACCGGGGAGCTGTTTTTT
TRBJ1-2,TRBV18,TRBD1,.,CASSPPDRGNYGYTF,TGTGCCAGCTCACCACCCGACAGGGGGAACTATGGCTACACCTTC
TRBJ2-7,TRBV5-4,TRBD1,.,CASSLQGTSGEQYF,TGTGCCAGCAGCCTACAGGGGACGTCCGGCGAGCAGTACTTC
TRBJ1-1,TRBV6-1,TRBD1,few,CASRGQGANTEAFF,TGTGCCAGCAGGGGACAGGGGGCAAACACTGAAGCTTTCTTT
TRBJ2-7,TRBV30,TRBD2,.,CASLTGGSYEQYF,TGTGCCTCTCTCACGGGAGGATCCTACGAGCAGTACTTC
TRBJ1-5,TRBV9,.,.,CASSTGGGGGNQPQHF,TGTGCCAGCAGCACCGGAGGGGGAGGGGGCAATCAGCCCCAGCATTTT
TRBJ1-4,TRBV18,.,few,CASSPSRDEKLFF,TGTGCCAGCTCACCGTCGCGGGACGAAAAACTGTTTTTT
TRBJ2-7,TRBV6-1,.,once,CASSEPGGSSYEQYF,TGTGCCAGCAGTGAGCCCGGCGGGTCGTCCTACGAGCAGTACTTC
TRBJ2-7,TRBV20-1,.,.,CSAGTQYEQYF,TGCAGTGCTGGGACTCAGTACGAGCAGTACTTC
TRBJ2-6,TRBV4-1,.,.,CASSPYPWGAGSGANVLTF,TGCGCCAGCAGCCCCTATCCTTGGGGCGCAGGGTCTGGGGCCAACGTCCTGACTTTC
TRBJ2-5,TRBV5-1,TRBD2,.,CASSLGLAGSQETQYF,TGCGCCAGCAGCTTGGGACTAGCGGGGTCACAAGAGACCCAGTACTTC
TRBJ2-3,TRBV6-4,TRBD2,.,CASSLLAGGVNTQYF,TGTGCCAGCAGCCTATTGGCGGGGGGGGTGAATACGCAGTATTTT
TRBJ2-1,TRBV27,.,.,CASSYGDSYNEQFF,TGTGCCAGCAGTTACGGGGATTCCTACAATGAGCAGTTCTTC
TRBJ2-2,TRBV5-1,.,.,CASSLGREVTGELFF,TGCGCCAGCAGCTTAGGAAGGGAGGTCACCGGGGAGCTGTTTTTT
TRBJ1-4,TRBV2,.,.,CASTYQETEKLFF,TGTGCCAGTACCTATCAGGAAACAGAAAAACTGTTTTTT